What follows is one T cell receptor (beta chain) and its context. Its specificity is unknown. The sample comes from a study of prognosis after radiotherapy for stage I lung cancer. Across the whole study: It was considered that all non-small cell lung cancer patients were medically inoperable. Patients numbered about a dozen men and five to seven women, aged roughly 50 to 85 with a median of approximately 74 years. Study conclusions and caveats: Some patients went on to develop distant metastases. Their Shannon entropy after stereotactic body radiation therapy was lower, and its change from baseline was also lower.

The V gene end was trimmed by 4 bases and the J gene end by 7 bases; junction bases not matched to a gene: 6. This CDR3 contains 16 residues. Germline CDR1 LNHDA, CDR2 SQIVND (reference sequence). Blood draws of 5 to 7 milliliters of peripheral blood occurred at each of two time points. From genomic DNA, TCR beta CDR3 was amplified by two-round multiplex PCR. Gene-specific TRBV and TRBJ primers were used in PCR round one. MiXCR was run by TCRdb on the multiplex PCR reads, yielding one entry per CDR3 protein. The sample contains under 15,000 distinct CDR3 sequences, about 59% of which appear only once.

The V and J genes are TRBV19 and TRBJ2-1; TRBD2 matches 14 bases. The sequencing here drew on PBMCs, taken before or after stereotactic body radiation therapy (not recorded which). This TCR came from a donor aged 50 or older with non-small cell lung cancer. For the CDR3, the DNA is TGTGCCAGTAGTAGTGGGACTAGCGGGAGCGGGAATGAGCAGTTCTTC. This translates into CASSSGTSGSGNEQFF.